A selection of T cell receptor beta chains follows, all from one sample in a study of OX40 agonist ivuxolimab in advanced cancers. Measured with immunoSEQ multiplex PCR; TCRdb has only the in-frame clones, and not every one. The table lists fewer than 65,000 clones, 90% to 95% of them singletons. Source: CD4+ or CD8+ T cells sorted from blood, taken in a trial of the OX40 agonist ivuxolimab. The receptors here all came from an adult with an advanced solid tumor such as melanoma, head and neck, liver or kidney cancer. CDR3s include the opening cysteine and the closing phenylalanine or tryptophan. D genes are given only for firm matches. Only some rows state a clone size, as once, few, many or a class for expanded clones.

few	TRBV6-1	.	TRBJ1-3	TGTGCCAGCAGTGCCCTGGGGAGCTCTGGAAACACCATATATTTT	CASSALGSSGNTIYF
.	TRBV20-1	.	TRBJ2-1	TGCAGTGCTAGAGAGGCGACCGAGCAGTTCTTC	CSAREATEQFF
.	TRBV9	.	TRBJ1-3	TGTGCCAGCAGCTTGGCCCTGTTAGGGGCGGCCGGAAACACCATATATTTT	CASSLALLGAAGNTIYF
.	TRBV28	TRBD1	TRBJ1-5	TGTGCCAGCAGTCCCCCCGGACAGGGCGGCCAGCCCCAGCATTTT	CASSPPGQGGQPQHF
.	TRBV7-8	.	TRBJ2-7	TGTGCCAGCAGCTTAGGGAGGGCCTACGAGCAGTACTTC	CASSLGRAYEQYF
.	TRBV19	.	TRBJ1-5	TGTGCCAGTAGTTTATTTGGGACATTGGGCAATCAGCCCCAGCATTTT	CASSLFGTLGNQPQHF
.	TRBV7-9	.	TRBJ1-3	TGTGCCAGCAGCTTAGCCATCTCTGGAAACACCATATATTTT	CASSLAISGNTIYF
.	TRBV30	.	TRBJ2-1	TGTGCCTGGAGTGGAGAGGGGGGCCTAAACTCCTACAATGAGCAGTTCTTC	CAWSGEGGLNSYNEQFF
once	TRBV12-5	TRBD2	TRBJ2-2	TGTGCTAGTGGATTAGGGACTAGCGGGAGAACCGGGGAGCTGTTTTTT	CASGLGTSGRTGELFF
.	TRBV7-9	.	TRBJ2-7	TGTGCCAGCAGCCAGTACAACGAGCAGTACTTC	CASSQYNEQYF
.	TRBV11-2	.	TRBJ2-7	TGTGCCAGCAGCTTAGCGTGGCTCCCCTCCTACGAGCAGTACTTC	CASSLAWLPSYEQYF
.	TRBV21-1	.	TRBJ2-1	TGTGCCAGCAGCAAAGTTGGGATTCAAAAAAACTACAATGAGCAGTTCTTC	CASSKVGIQKNYNEQFF
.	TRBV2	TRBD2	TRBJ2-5	TGTGCCAGCAGTGCGGGACTAGCGGGAGGGAGGGCTTACCAAGAGACCCAGTACTTC	CASSAGLAGGRAYQETQYF